Sequencing of this T cell receptor (beta chain) was carried out in a study of T cells in Graves' hyperthyroidism and ophthalmopathy. CDR1 and CDR2 (germline): LNHNV, YYDKDF (reference sequence). The V end was cut by 4 bases, the J end by 8 bases, with 20 bases between. The CDR3 is made up of 15 amino acids. The study, taken as a whole, reports: Blood samples included most of the expanded thyroid clonotypes exceeding 0.001.

The source material, RNA transcripts, was used to amplify TCR beta CDR3 regions. The study used the HTBI primer set for a first-round RT-PCR of the TCR CDR3. TCRdb redid the calling of the multiplex PCR reads with MiXCR, one entry per CDR3 protein. The table lists around 420,000 distinct CDR3 sequences, roughly 14% of them singletons, with 13% to 15% in the top ten. Graves' hyperthyroidism is called stable when ophthalmopathy does not progress within 18 months. Each patient was aged 18 to 65 and had newly diagnosed hyperthyroidism of under 2 months' duration. Fresh peripheral blood, approximately 10 ml, yielded the PBMCs. A few counts support this clonotype. Its specificity is not known.

The sample taken for sequencing was blood. The V gene is TRBV15, the J gene TRBJ1-2; D might be TRBD1 (5 bases). The clonotype originates from a woman aged 18 to 35 with Graves' hyperthyroidism. DNA of the CDR3: TGTGCCACCAGCACCCATGGGGGATCGCTAGAGGGCTACACCTTC. It encodes CATSTHGGSLEGYTF.